This T cell receptor beta chain was found in a study of beta chain features in type 1 diabetes. Overall study findings and caveats: Within patients, naive, central memory and Treg TCRB repertoires seemed more similar than within healthy donors. Significant though moderate, a shortening of TCRB CDR3s appeared in all four CD4+ subsets of Type 1 diabetes patients. Short templates might get an advantage during PCR, and this would be equal in patients and controls.

Cells sorted by CD45RO/CCR7/CD25/CD127/CD95/CD27 comprised CD4+ naive, central memory, regulatory and stem cell-like memory cells. V dropped 5 bases and J dropped 1; count of bases not matched to a gene: 1. Germline V gives CDR1 SQVTM, CDR2 ANQGSEA. CDR3 length: 13 amino acids. The sequenced template was cDNA made from the entire isolated RNA. The protocol was immunoSEQ multiplex PCR, while the TCRdb copy is restricted to in-frame clones and leaves out a portion. The data show roughly 240,000 clones, roughly a quarter seen once. This clone appeared a few times. Its antigen is unknown. Sequencing input: naive CD4+ T cells from blood. The clonotype comes from a woman aged 30 to 39 with type 1 diabetes. The chain is built from TRBV29-1 and TRBJ2-3, with 9 bases lining up with TRBD1. CDR3 in amino acids: CSVRDRGTDTQYF. In nucleotides, the CDR3 is TGCAGCGTTCGGGACAGGGGCACAGATACGCAGTATTTT.